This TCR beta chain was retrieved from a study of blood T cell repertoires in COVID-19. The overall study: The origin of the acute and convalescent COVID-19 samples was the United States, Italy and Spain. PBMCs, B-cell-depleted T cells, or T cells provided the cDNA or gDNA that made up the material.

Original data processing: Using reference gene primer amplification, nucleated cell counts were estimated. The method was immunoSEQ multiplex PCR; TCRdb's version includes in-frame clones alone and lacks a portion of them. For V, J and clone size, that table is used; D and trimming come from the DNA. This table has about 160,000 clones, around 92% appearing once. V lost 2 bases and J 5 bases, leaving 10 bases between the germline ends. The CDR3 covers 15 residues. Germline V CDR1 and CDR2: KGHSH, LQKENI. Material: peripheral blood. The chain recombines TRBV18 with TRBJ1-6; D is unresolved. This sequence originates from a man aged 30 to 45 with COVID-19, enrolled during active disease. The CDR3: CASSPIGSDNSPLHF. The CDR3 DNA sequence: TGTGCCAGCTCACCAATCGGCAGCGATAATTCACCCCTCCACTTT.